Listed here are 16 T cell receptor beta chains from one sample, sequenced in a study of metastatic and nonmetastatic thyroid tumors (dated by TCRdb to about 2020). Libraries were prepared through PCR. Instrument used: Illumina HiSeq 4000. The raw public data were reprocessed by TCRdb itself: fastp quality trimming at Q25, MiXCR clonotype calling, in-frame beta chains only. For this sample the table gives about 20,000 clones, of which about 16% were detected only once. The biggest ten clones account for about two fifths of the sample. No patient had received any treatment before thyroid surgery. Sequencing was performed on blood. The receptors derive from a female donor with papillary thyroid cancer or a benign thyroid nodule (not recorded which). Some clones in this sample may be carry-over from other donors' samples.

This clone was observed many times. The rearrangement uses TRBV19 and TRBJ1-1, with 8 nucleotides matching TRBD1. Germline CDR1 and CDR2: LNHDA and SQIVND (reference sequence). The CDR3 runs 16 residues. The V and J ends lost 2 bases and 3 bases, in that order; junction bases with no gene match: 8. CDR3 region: CASSIRTGSGDTEAFF. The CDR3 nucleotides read TGTGCCAGTAGTATAAGGACAGGGAGTGGGGACACTGAAGCTTTCTTT. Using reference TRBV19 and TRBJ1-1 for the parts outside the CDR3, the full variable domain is DGGITQSPKYLFRKEGQNVTLSCEQNLNHDAMYWYRQDPGQGLRLIYYSQIVNDFQKGDIAEGYSVSREKKESFPLTVTSAQKNPTAFYLCASSIRTGSGDTEAFFGQGTRLTVV.

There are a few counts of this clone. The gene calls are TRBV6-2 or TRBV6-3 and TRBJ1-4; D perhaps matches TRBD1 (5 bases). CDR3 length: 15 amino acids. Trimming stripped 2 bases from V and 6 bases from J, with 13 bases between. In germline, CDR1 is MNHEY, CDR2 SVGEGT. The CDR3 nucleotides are TGTGCCAGCAGTTACCTCGGGGCCCTGGATGAAAAACTGTTTTTT. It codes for CASSYLGALDEKLFF.

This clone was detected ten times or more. The CDR3 coding sequence is TGTGCCAGCAGTCCCCCGACAGATCAGCCCCAGCATTTT. Translation: CASSPPTDQPQHF. J is TRBJ1-5 and V is TRBV28; maybe TRBD1 (5 bases). Trimming removed 5 bases from V and 5 bases from J, with 10 bases in between. The germline CDR1 and CDR2 sequences are MDHEN and SYDVKM. The CDR3 has 13 residues.

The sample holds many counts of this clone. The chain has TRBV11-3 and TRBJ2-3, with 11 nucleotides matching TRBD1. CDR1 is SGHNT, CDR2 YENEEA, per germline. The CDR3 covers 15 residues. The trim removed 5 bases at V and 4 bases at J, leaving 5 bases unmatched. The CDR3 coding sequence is TGTGCCAGCAGCAAGGACAGGGGGCATGCAGATACGCAGTATTTT. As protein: CASSKDRGHADTQYF.

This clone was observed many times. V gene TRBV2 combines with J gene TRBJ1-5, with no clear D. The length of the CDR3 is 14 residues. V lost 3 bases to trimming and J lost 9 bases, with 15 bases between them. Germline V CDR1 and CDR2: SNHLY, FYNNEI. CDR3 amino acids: CASSESATGRPQHF. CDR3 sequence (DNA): TGTGCCAGCAGTGAGTCAGCTACCGGACGGCCCCAGCATTTT.

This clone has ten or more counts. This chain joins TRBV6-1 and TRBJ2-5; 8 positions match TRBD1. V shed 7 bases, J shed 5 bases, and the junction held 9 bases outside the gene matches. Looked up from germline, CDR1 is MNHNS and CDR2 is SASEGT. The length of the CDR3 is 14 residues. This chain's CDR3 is CASIGQGGWETQYF. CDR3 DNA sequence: TGTGCCAGCATTGGACAGGGCGGTTGGGAGACCCAGTACTTC.

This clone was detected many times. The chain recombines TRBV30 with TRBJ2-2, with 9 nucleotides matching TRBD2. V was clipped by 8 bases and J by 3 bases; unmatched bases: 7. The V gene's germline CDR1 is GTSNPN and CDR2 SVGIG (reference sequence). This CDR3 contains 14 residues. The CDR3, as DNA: TGTGCCCGCGCGGGAGGGGGCGACACCGGGGAGCTGTTTTTT. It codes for CARAGGGDTGELFF.

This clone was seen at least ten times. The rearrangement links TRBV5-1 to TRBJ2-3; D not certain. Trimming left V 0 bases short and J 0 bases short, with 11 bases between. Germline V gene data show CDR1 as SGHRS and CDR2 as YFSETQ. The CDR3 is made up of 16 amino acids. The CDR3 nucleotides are TGCGCCAGCAGCTTGGTGTGGACCGCTAGCACAGATACGCAGTATTTT. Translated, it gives CASSLVWTASTDTQYF.

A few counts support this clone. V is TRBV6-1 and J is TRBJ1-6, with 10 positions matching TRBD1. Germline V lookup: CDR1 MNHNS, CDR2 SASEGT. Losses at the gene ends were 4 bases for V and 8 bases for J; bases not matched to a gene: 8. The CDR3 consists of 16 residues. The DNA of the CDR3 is TGTGCCAGCAGTGGAGACTTGGGACAGGGGCATTCACCCCTCCACTTT. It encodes CASSGDLGQGHSPLHF.

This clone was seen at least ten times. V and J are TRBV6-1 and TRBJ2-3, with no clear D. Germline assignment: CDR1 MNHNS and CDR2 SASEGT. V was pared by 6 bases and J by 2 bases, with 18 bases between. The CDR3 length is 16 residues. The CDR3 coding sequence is TGTGCCAGCAGCGTACGCCACAAGCAGCCCACAGATACGCAGTATTTT. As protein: CASSVRHKQPTDTQYF.

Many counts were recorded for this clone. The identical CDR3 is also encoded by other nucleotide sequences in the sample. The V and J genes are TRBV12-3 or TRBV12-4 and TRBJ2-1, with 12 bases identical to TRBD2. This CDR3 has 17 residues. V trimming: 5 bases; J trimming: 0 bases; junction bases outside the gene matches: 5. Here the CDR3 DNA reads TGTGCCAGCAGTCTTGGACTAGCGGGAAGCTCCTACAATGAGCAGTTCTTC. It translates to CASSLGLAGSSYNEQFF.

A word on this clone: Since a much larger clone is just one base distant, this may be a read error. The CDR3 is CAGSLQVNTEAFF. DNA for the CDR3: TGTGCCGGCAGTTTACAGGTGAACACTGAAGCTTTCTTT. The chain has TRBV28 and TRBJ1-1, with D tentatively TRBD1 (5 bases). The germline V gene encodes CDR1 MDHEN and CDR2 SYDVKM. The CDR3 sequence is 13 residues long.

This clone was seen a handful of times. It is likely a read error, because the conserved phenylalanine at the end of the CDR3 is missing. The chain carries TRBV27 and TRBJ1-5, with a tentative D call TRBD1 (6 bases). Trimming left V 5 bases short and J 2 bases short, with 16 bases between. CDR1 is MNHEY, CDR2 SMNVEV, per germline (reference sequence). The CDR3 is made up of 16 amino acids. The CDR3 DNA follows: TGTGCCAGCAGTCCCCGGGGGCGGTCGGGCAATCAGCCCCAGCATTCT. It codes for CASSPRGRSGNQPQHS.

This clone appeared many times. The CDR3 is CATSRGIGSYNSPLHF. CDR3 bases: TGTGCCACCAGCAGAGGGATAGGCTCCTATAATTCACCCCTCCACTTT. The V gene is TRBV15, the J gene TRBJ1-6; D gene ambiguous. The V gene lost 1 base and the J gene lost 0 bases, with 7 bases spanning the gap. Germline CDR1 reads LNHNV; CDR2 reads YYDKDF (reference sequence). The CDR3 runs 16 residues.

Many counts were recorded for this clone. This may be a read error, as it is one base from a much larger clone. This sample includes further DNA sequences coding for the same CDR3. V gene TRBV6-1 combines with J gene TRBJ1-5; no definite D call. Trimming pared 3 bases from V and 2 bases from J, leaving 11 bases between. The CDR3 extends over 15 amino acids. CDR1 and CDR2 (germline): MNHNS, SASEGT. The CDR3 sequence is CASSESKVRNQPQHF. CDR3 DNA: TGTGCCAGCAGTGAGTCCAAGGTACGCAATCAGCCCCAGCATTTT.

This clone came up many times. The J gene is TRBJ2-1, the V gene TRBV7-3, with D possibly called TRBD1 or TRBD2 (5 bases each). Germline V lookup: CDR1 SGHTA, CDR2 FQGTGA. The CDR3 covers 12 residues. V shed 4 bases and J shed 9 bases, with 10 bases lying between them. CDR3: CASSSPGGEQFF. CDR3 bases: TGTGCCAGCAGCTCTCCTGGGGGTGAGCAGTTCTTC. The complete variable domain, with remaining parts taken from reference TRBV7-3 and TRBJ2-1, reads GAGVSQTPSNKVTEKGKYVELRCDPISGHTALYWYRQSLGQGPEFLIYFQGTGAADDSGLPNDRFFAVRPEGSVSTLKIQRTERGDSAVYLCASSSPGGEQFFGPGTRLTVL.